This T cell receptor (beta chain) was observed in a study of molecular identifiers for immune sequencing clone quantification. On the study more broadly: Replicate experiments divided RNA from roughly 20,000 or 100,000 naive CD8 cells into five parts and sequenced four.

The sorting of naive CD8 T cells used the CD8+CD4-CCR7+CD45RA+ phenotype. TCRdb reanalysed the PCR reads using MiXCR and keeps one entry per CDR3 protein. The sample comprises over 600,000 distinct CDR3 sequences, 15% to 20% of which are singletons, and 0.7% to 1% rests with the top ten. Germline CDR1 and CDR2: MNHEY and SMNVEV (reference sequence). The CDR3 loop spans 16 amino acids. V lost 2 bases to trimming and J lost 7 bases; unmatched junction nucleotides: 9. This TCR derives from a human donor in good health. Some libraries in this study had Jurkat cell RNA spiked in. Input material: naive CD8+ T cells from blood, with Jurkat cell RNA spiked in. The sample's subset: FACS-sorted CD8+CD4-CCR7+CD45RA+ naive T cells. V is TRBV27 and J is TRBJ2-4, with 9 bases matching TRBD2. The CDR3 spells CASSLGVAGASNIQYF. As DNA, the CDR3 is TGTGCCAGCAGTTTAGGGGTAGCGGGAGCATCCAACATTCAGTACTTC.